These 14 T cell receptor beta chains share one sample of origin, sequenced in a study of blood T cell repertoires in COVID-19. Clones were sequenced by immunoSEQ multiplex PCR, and TCRdb holds only the in-frame ones, with some missing. The table shows some 400,000 clones, with around 87% occurring only once. Sequenced input: peripheral blood. Receptors originate from a man in his late teens or twenties with active or convalescent COVID-19.

This clone is a singleton in its sample. CDR3 residues: CASSQVVRGGPYGYTF. CDR3 in DNA: TGTGCCAGCAGCCAAGTTGTGAGAGGAGGACCCTATGGCTACACCTTC. The chain joins TRBV3-1 (or the pseudogene TRBV3-2) to TRBJ1-2; D call uncertain. This CDR3 has 16 residues. Germline values: CDR1 LGHDT, CDR2 YNNKEL (reference sequence). Trimming removed 1 base from V and 4 bases from J, with 16 bases in between.

The chain links TRBV6-6 to TRBJ1-5, with D possibly TRBD1 on 6 matching bases. Deletions cut 8 bases from V and 3 bases from J, with 20 bases between. Germline values: CDR1 MNHNY, CDR2 SVGAGI (reference sequence). The CDR3 covers 16 residues. CDR3: CASGLTPGDNNQPQHF. CDR3 coding DNA: TGTGCCAGCGGCCTCACTCCCGGGGACAACAATCAGCCCCAGCATTTT.

The rearrangement joins TRBV5-6 to TRBJ1-4; TRBD1 might be the D (6 bases). The CDR3 is made up of 16 amino acids. Between the trimmed V and J ends, which lost 5 bases and 1 base, there was a span of 15 bases. The germline gives CDR1 SGHDT, CDR2 YYEEEE. CDR3 in amino acids: CASRQGTTGTNEKLFF. CDR3 nucleotides: TGTGCCAGCAGACAAGGGACAACTGGAACTAATGAAAAACTGTTTTTT.

The V gene is TRBV9, the J gene TRBJ1-2; the D is unclear. V was trimmed by 1 base and J by 3 bases, leaving 4 bases between them. The CDR3 loop spans 12 amino acids. Germline CDR1 is SGDLS and CDR2 is YYNGEE. CDR3 DNA: TGTGCCAGCAGCGTATCTCACTATGGCTACACCTTC. Translation: CASSVSHYGYTF.

This clone was found many times. The rearrangement joins TRBV25-1 to TRBJ1-1; D call uncertain. The CDR3 is 15 residues long. In germline, CDR1 is MGHDK, CDR2 SYGVNS. Trimming took off 0 bases at V and 1 base at J, with 9 bases between the two ends. As DNA, the CDR3 is TGTGCCAGCAGTGAATATAGTTTCCCGAACACTGAAGCTTTCTTT. It translates to CASSEYSFPNTEAFF.

The CDR3 reads CSVGGGSGAYEQYF. The CDR3, as DNA: TGCAGCGTTGGGGGAGGGTCCGGAGCGTACGAGCAGTACTTC. The chain uses TRBV29-1 and TRBJ2-7; 7 bases match TRBD2. Germline trimming cut 4 bases from V and 4 bases from J; bases unmatched to any gene: 10. This CDR3 is 14 amino acids long. CDR1 SQVTM and CDR2 ANQGSEA come from the germline V gene.

The V and J genes are TRBV7-2 and TRBJ2-1, with a weak D call TRBD1 (6 bases). Deletions cut 5 bases from V and 0 bases from J, with 17 bases between. Germline-derived CDR1 and CDR2 are SGHTA and FQGNSA. The CDR3 covers 17 residues. CDR3 sequence (DNA): TGTGCCAGCAGCCCTAGTGTTGGACAGAACTCCTACAATGAGCAGTTCTTC. It encodes CASSPSVGQNSYNEQFF.

The rearrangement joins TRBV27 to TRBJ1-5, with D possibly being TRBD1 (6 bases). Per the germline V gene, CDR1 is MNHEY and CDR2 is SMNVEV (reference sequence). There are 17 residues in the CDR3. V was pared by 1 base and J by 3 bases, with 16 bases between. The CDR3 coding sequence is TGTGCCAGCAGTTTATTGTCAGGGGCCCTTAACAATCAGCCCCAGCATTTT. This codes for CASSLLSGALNNQPQHF.

V usage is TRBV29-1 and J usage is TRBJ1-1; no reliable D call. Trimming left V 5 bases short and J 3 bases short, with 19 bases between. Germline-derived CDR1 and CDR2 are SQVTM and ANQGSEA. This CDR3 is built from 15 residues. CDR3 region: CSVRRTLTGDTEAFF. The CDR3 DNA reads as TGCAGCGTTCGCCGGACTCTCACTGGGGACACTGAAGCTTTCTTT.

The chain employs TRBV28 and TRBJ2-7; TRBD1 is a possible D gene (5 bases). The CDR3 has 14 residues. Germline CDR1 and CDR2: MDHEN and SYDVKM. Trimming stripped 4 bases from V and 6 bases from J, with 16 bases between. The CDR3 DNA is TGTGCCAGCAGTTCCCAGACAGAGCGCCTCGAGCAGTACTTC. Translating it yields CASSSQTERLEQYF.

This chain links TRBV7-2 with TRBJ1-2; D remains ambiguous. Looked up from germline, CDR1 is SGHTA and CDR2 is FQGNSA. The V end lost 5 bases, the J end lost 4 bases, and 14 bases lay between the germline ends. The CDR3 contains 14 residues. CDR3 amino acids: CASSPIPGRYGYTF. CDR3 DNA sequence: TGTGCCAGCAGCCCGATCCCAGGCCGCTATGGCTACACCTTC.

The genes are TRBV27 and TRBJ2-7; D not certain. The CDR3 extends over 14 amino acids. Trimming took 2 bases from V and 0 from J, leaving 8 bases between them. Germline CDR1 and CDR2: MNHEY and SMNVEV (reference sequence). CDR3 coding DNA: TGTGCCAGCAGTTTACTTGGGCACTCCTACGAGCAGTACTTC. Its protein is CASSLLGHSYEQYF.

As to this clone: Within the sample, other DNA sequences also encode this same CDR3. The chain carries TRBV5-1 and TRBJ1-2; weak D call: TRBD1 (6 bases). With 1 base removed from V and 5 bases from J, the gap between germline ends came to 9 bases. This CDR3 has 13 residues. Looked up from germline, CDR1 is SGHRS and CDR2 is YFSETQ. This chain's CDR3 is CASSLTGLYGYTF. The CDR3 DNA reads as TGCGCCAGCAGCTTGACAGGGCTTTATGGCTACACCTTC.

The CDR3 is CASSHIKGPGTGELFF. CDR3 DNA sequence: TGCGCCAGCAGCCACATAAAAGGGCCGGGGACCGGGGAGCTGTTTTTT. V and J are TRBV4-1 and TRBJ2-2; a possible D gene is TRBD2 (5 bases). V was cut by 3 bases and J by 5 bases, with 16 bases left in between. CDR1 MGHRA and CDR2 YSYEKL come from the germline V gene. The CDR3 runs 16 residues.